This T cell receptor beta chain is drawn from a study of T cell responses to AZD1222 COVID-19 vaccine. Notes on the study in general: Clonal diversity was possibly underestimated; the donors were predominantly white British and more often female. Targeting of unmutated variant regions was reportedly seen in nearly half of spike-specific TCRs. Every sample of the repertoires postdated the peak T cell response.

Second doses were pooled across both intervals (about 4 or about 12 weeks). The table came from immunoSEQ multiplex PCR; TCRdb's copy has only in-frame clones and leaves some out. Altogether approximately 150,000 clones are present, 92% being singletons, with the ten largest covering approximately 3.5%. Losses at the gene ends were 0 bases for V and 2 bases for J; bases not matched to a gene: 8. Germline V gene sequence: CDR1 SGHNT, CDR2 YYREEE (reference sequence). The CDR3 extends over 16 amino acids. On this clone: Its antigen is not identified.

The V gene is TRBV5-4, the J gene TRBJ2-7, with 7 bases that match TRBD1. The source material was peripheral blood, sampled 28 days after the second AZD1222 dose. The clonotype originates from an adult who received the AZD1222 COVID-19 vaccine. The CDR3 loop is CASSLAVNRGTYEQYF. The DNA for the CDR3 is TGTGCCAGCAGCTTGGCCGTCAACAGGGGCACCTACGAGCAGTACTTC.